These 30 T cell receptor beta chains share one sample of origin, sequenced in a study of beta chain features in type 1 diabetes. Their cognate antigens are unknown. The study's findings and limits: In all four CD4+ subsets, TCRB CDR3 length was significantly, moderately reduced in type 1 diabetes.

What was sequenced were expressed TCRB transcripts, since all of the isolated RNA had been reverse transcribed. TCRdb keeps only in-frame clones here, not all; method: immunoSEQ multiplex PCR. Of roughly 300,000 clones in the sample, about 13% were seen once. The specimen was naive CD4+ T cells from blood. These receptor sequences come from a man aged 30 to 45 with type 1 diabetes.

Only a few counts were recorded for this clone. The V and J genes are TRBV19 and TRBJ2-7, with 7 bases aligning to TRBD2. The germline CDR1 and CDR2 sequences are LNHDA and SQIVND (reference sequence). With 2 bases clipped from V and 6 bases from J, the junction kept 10 bases outside the gene matches. The CDR3 consists of 15 residues. CDR3 nucleotide sequence: TGTGCCAGTAGTATACCCTCCGCGGGGGAGAGCGAGCAGTACTTC. Its translation: CASSIPSAGESEQYF. Full variable domain (outside the CDR3, taken from reference TRBV19 and TRBJ2-7): DGGITQSPKYLFRKEGQNVTLSCEQNLNHDAMYWYRQDPGQGLRLIYYSQIVNDFQKGDIAEGYSVSREKKESFPLTVTSAQKNPTAFYLCASSIPSAGESEQYFGPGTRLTVT.

This clone was picked up a small number of times. The chain combines TRBV29-1 with TRBJ2-1; 7 bases match TRBD2. V was clipped by 6 bases and J by 9 bases; unmatched bases: 8. The CDR3 sequence is 12 residues long. Germline loops: CDR1 SQVTM, CDR2 ANQGSEA. CDR3 region: CSVVLWGGEQFF. Here the CDR3 DNA reads TGCAGCGTCGTTCTTTGGGGGGGTGAGCAGTTCTTC.

This clone was detected only a few times. The chain carries TRBV18 and TRBJ2-7; tentatively, D is TRBD1 (6 bases). This CDR3 region has 13 residues. Germline CDR1 KGHSH, CDR2 LQKENI. V lost 2 bases, J lost 3 bases, and 8 bases lay in between. This CDR3 reads CASSPRQDYEQYF. For the CDR3, the DNA is TGTGCCAGCTCACCAAGACAGGACTACGAGCAGTACTTC. Full variable domain (remainder filled in from reference TRBV18 and TRBJ2-7): NAGVMQNPRHLVRRRGQEARLRCSPMKGHSHVYWYRQLPEEGLKFMVYLQKENIIDESGMPKERFSAEFPKEGPSILRIQQVVRGDSAAYFCASSPRQDYEQYFGPGTRLTVT.

The chain recombines TRBV7-2 with TRBJ2-1; 10 bases match TRBD2. Germline assignment: CDR1 SGHTA and CDR2 FQGNSA. The CDR3 has 13 residues. V was pared by 11 bases and J by 10 bases, with 11 bases of the junction left unmatched. The DNA for the CDR3 is TGTGCCTCGGGACTAGCGATTTCCTCAGAGCAGTTCTTC. Amino acids: CASGLAISSEQFF.

This clone was seen a handful of times. The V gene is TRBV6-1, the J gene TRBJ2-1; 12 bases agree with TRBD2. V gave up 4 bases and J gave up 9 bases; unmatched junction bases: 13. There are 17 residues in the CDR3. Germline CDR1 reads MNHNS; CDR2 reads SASEGT. Written as DNA, the CDR3 is TGTGCCAGCAGTGCACGAAATCTAGCGGGAGGGAAAGGTGAGCAGTTCTTC. Its protein product is CASSARNLAGGKGEQFF.

This sequence joins TRBV30 and TRBJ2-5; 8 positions agree with TRBD1. Germline V CDR1 and CDR2: GTSNPN, SVGIG (reference sequence). The length of the CDR3 is 11 residues. Germline trimming cut 5 bases from V and 4 bases from J; bases unmatched to any gene: 0. This chain's CDR3 is CAWDRGETQYF. CDR3 DNA sequence: TGTGCCTGGGACAGGGGAGAGACCCAGTACTTC.

The chain employs TRBV7-6 and TRBJ1-3; D remains ambiguous. CDR3 length: 12 residues. Looked up from germline, CDR1 is SGHVS and CDR2 is FNYEAQ. The V gene lost 4 bases and the J gene lost 7 bases, with 8 bases spanning the gap. This chain's CDR3 is CASSSPGNTIYF. The CDR3 DNA is TGTGCCAGCAGCTCGCCCGGTAACACCATATATTTT.

This clone was found a few times. This rearrangement joins TRBV6-1 to TRBJ2-1; 7 bases are shared with TRBD1. Germline-derived CDR1 and CDR2 are MNHNS and SASEGT. This CDR3 has 13 amino acids. V dropped 10 bases and J dropped 3; count of bases not matched to a gene: 6. This CDR3 reads CATGQPHYNEQFF. The CDR3 DNA reads TGTGCCACGGGACAGCCCCACTACAATGAGCAGTTCTTC.

The chain links TRBV4-2 to TRBJ2-7, with TRBD2 matching 7 bases. Trimming took 3 bases from V and 2 from J; bases not matched to a gene: 7. Germline loops: CDR1 LGHNA, CDR2 YNFKEQ. The CDR3 is 15 residues long. CDR3 bases: TGTGCCAGCAGCCAGACGTCCGGGACTACCTACGAGCAGTACTTC. Encoded protein: CASSQTSGTTYEQYF.

The chain is built from TRBV28 and TRBJ1-2, with 7 bases that match TRBD1. The trim removed 6 bases at V and 6 bases at J, leaving 4 bases unmatched. Germline V gene sequence: CDR1 MDHEN, CDR2 SYDVKM. The CDR3 is 12 amino acids. CDR3 nucleotide sequence: TGTGCCAGCAGCAACAGGGGAGATGGCTACACCTTC. Translating it yields CASSNRGDGYTF.

This clone has only a few counts. This rearrangement joins TRBV5-6 to TRBJ2-7; 10 bases are shared with TRBD1. The CDR3 is 14 amino acids. Germline V gene data show CDR1 as SGHDT and CDR2 as YYEEEE. Losses at the gene ends were 5 bases for V and 4 bases for J; bases not matched to a gene: 6. The chain's CDR3 is CASSWGQGLYEQYF. As DNA, the CDR3 is TGTGCCAGCAGTTGGGGACAGGGGTTGTACGAGCAGTACTTC.

The V gene is TRBV9, the J gene TRBJ2-1; perhaps TRBD1 as D (6 bases). The CDR3 has 15 amino acids. Trimming took off 0 bases at V and 6 bases at J, with 13 bases between the two ends. CDR1 is SGDLS, CDR2 YYNGEE, per germline. The CDR3 here is CASSVGGQGSNEQFF. The CDR3 DNA reads as TGTGCCAGCAGCGTAGGGGGGCAGGGTTCCAATGAGCAGTTCTTC. Drawing the rest from reference TRBV9 and TRBJ2-1, the complete variable domain is DSGVTQTPKHLITATGQRVTLRCSPRSGDLSVYWYQQSLDQGLQFLIQYYNGEERAKGNILERFSAQQFPDLHSELNLSSLELGDSALYFCASSVGGQGSNEQFFGPGTRLTVL.

This clone was detected a few times. The chain joins TRBV27 to TRBJ2-3; the match to TRBD2 covers 7 bases. V shed 7 bases and J 5 bases; nucleotides not matched to a gene: 12. CDR1 MNHEY and CDR2 SMNVEV come from the germline V gene (reference sequence). The CDR3 is made up of 15 amino acids. The CDR3 loop reads CASTRSGIEGDTQYF. The CDR3 nucleotides read TGTGCCAGCACTAGAAGCGGGATCGAGGGAGATACGCAGTATTTT.

The chain has TRBV19 and TRBJ2-3; 12 nucleotides align to TRBD2. V dropped 6 bases and J dropped 5; count of bases not matched to a gene: 0. The CDR3 runs to 13 residues. Germline V gives CDR1 LNHDA, CDR2 SQIVND (reference sequence). The CDR3 loop reads CASRLAGGDTQYF. The CDR3 region has the DNA TGTGCCAGTAGACTAGCGGGAGGAGATACGCAGTATTTT.

The sample holds many counts of this clone. The genes are TRBV4-3 and TRBJ2-3; no clear D. CDR1 is LGHNA, CDR2 YSLEER, per germline. This CDR3 comprises 15 residues. The V and J ends lost 0 bases and 6 bases respectively, with 13 bases between them. DNA of the CDR3: TGCGCCAGCAGCCAAGATCTACCCGATCGGGATACGCAGTATTTT. Translating gives CASSQDLPDRDTQYF.

The V call is TRBV6-5, the J call TRBJ2-3; unclear D gene. The CDR3 is 16 amino acids. The germline V gene encodes CDR1 MNHEY and CDR2 SVGAGI. Deletions cut 0 bases from V and 2 bases from J, with 12 bases between. The CDR3, as DNA: TGTGCCAGCAGTTACTCGGGCCAGCCAGCCACAGATACGCAGTATTTT. Translating it yields CASSYSGQPATDTQYF.

A few counts support this clone. The chain employs TRBV6-6 and TRBJ1-1, with D possibly being TRBD1 (5 bases). CDR3 length equals 13 residues. V dropped 4 bases and J dropped 1 base, with 7 bases sitting between them. Per germline, CDR1 MNHNY and CDR2 SVGAGI (reference sequence). The chain's CDR3 is CASSSQGNTEAFF. The CDR3 region has the DNA TGTGCCAGCAGTTCTCAGGGGAACACTGAAGCTTTCTTT.

The rearrangement links TRBV7-9 to TRBJ2-7, with D possibly matching TRBD1 (6 bases). Germline V gene data show CDR1 as SEHNR and CDR2 as FQNEAQ (reference sequence). CDR3 length equals 15 residues. Trimming cost V 5 bases and J 6 bases, with 20 bases left between them. CDR3 DNA sequence: TGTGCCAGCAGCGTTAGAGGGACAACGCTTGTCGAGCAGTACTTC. Protein sequence: CASSVRGTTLVEQYF.

This clone was seen only a few times. The chain has TRBV28 and TRBJ2-7; no clear D. The CDR3 sequence is 14 residues long. Germline V CDR1 and CDR2: MDHEN, SYDVKM. Between the trimmed V and J ends, which lost 6 bases and 1 base, there was a span of 13 bases. The CDR3 bases are TGTGCCAGCAGATGGCAGGCCTCTTCCTACGAGCAGTACTTC. It specifies CASRWQASSYEQYF.

The chain recombines TRBV5-1 with TRBJ2-5; 11 nucleotides align to TRBD1. From germline, CDR1 is SGHRS and CDR2 YFSETQ. The trim removed 7 bases at V and 3 bases at J, leaving 8 bases unmatched. The CDR3 has 15 residues. The DNA of the CDR3 is TGCGCCAGCCGCGTAGGGGACAGGGGGGAAGAGACCCAGTACTTC. It translates to CASRVGDRGEETQYF.

The chain joins TRBV27 to TRBJ1-3; D is ambiguous. This CDR3 comprises 14 residues. V was trimmed by 4 bases and J by 0 bases, leaving 7 bases between them. Looked up from germline, CDR1 is MNHEY and CDR2 is SMNVEV (reference sequence). This CDR3 reads CASSSSDSGNTIYF. Here the CDR3 DNA reads TGTGCCAGCAGTTCGAGCGACTCTGGAAACACCATATATTTT.

This clone was seen a handful of times. V is TRBV29-1 and J is TRBJ2-3, with 13 bases identical to TRBD2. Germline CDR1 reads SQVTM; CDR2 reads ANQGSEA. The CDR3 runs 14 residues. J gave up 4 bases and V 6 bases, and 4 bases lay outside the gene matches. CDR3 region: CSVGLAGQPDTQYF. CDR3 nucleotide sequence: TGCAGCGTGGGACTAGCGGGGCAGCCAGATACGCAGTATTTT.

The CDR3 region has the DNA TGTGCCAGCACCTTTTCCTCTCTCCGGGACAGGGGCCGCAATGAGCAGTTCTTC. Encoded protein: CASTFSSLRDRGRNEQFF. The V call is TRBV11-1, the J call TRBJ2-1; the match to TRBD1 covers 10 bases. CDR3 size: 18 residues. The trim removed 7 bases at V and 6 bases at J, leaving 18 bases unmatched. The germline V gene has CDR1 SGHAT and CDR2 FQDESV (reference sequence).

The V gene is TRBV7-2, the J gene TRBJ1-5; D gene unclear. Germline V gene data show CDR1 as SGHTA and CDR2 as FQGNSA. The CDR3 extends over 15 amino acids. V was trimmed by 1 base and J by 1 base, leaving 8 bases between them. CDR3 coding DNA: TGTGCCAGCAGCTTAGTACAGTCCAGCAATCAGCCCCAGCATTTT. It translates to CASSLVQSSNQPQHF.

This clone occurred a few times. The V and J genes are TRBV28 and TRBJ2-3; 11 bases line up with TRBD2. CDR3 size: 17 residues. V shed 2 bases, J shed 6 bases, and the junction held 10 bases outside the gene matches. Looked up from germline, CDR1 is MDHEN and CDR2 is SYDVKM. In nucleotides, the CDR3 is TGTGCCAGCAGTTTAACTGGACTAGCGGGCAACATCGATACGCAGTATTTT. Residues: CASSLTGLAGNIDTQYF. Full variable domain (missing parts from reference TRBV28 and TRBJ2-3): DVKVTQSSRYLVKRTGEKVFLECVQDMDHENMFWYRQDPGLGLRLIYFSYDVKMKEKGDIPEGYSVSREKKERFSLILESASTNQTSMYLCASSLTGLAGNIDTQYFGPGTRLTVL.

This chain joins TRBV5-6 and TRBJ2-6; 7 nucleotides match TRBD1. The ends lost 1 base at V and 0 bases at J; junction bases unmatched: 10. Germline V gives CDR1 SGHDT, CDR2 YYEEEE. The CDR3 consists of 19 residues. The CDR3 protein is CASSLLSSAGGSGANVLTF. In DNA, the CDR3 is TGTGCCAGCAGCTTGCTCTCTTCGGCAGGGGGCTCTGGGGCCAACGTCCTGACTTTC.

This clone appeared a few times. The rearrangement uses TRBV15 and TRBJ1-1; weak D call: TRBD1 (5 bases). V lost 0 bases and J 7 bases, leaving 12 bases between the germline ends. CDR3 length: 14 amino acids. Germline assignment: CDR1 LNHNV and CDR2 YYDKDF (reference sequence). CDR3 region: CATSREGGGGEAFF. As DNA, the CDR3 is TGTGCCACCAGCAGAGAGGGCGGGGGTGGTGAAGCTTTCTTT.

The chain links TRBV9 to TRBJ2-1; 10 bases agree with TRBD2. The CDR3 loop spans 15 amino acids. The germline V gene has CDR1 SGDLS and CDR2 YYNGEE. V shed 5 bases and J 8 bases; nucleotides not matched to a gene: 10. The CDR3 DNA follows: TGTGCCAGCAGTCCTAGCGGGAGCAAGGTCGATGAGCAGTTCTTC. It yields the protein CASSPSGSKVDEQFF.

The chain joins TRBV19 to TRBJ1-5; D gene ambiguous. The CDR3 runs to 14 residues. CDR1 and CDR2 from the germline V gene are LNHDA and SQIVND (reference sequence). The V end lost 3 bases, the J end lost 5 bases, and 11 bases lay between the germline ends. CDR3 sequence: CASSISSMDQPQHF. In DNA, the CDR3 is TGTGCCAGTAGTATTAGTTCAATGGATCAGCCCCAGCATTTT.

The rearrangement uses TRBV30 and TRBJ2-7; D is uncertain. Deletions cut 3 bases from V and 3 bases from J, with 6 bases between. This CDR3 is built from 11 residues. From germline, CDR1 is GTSNPN and CDR2 SVGIG (reference sequence). For the CDR3, the DNA is TGTGCCTGGAGAAGCTTCTACGAGCAGTACTTC. Residues: CAWRSFYEQYF.